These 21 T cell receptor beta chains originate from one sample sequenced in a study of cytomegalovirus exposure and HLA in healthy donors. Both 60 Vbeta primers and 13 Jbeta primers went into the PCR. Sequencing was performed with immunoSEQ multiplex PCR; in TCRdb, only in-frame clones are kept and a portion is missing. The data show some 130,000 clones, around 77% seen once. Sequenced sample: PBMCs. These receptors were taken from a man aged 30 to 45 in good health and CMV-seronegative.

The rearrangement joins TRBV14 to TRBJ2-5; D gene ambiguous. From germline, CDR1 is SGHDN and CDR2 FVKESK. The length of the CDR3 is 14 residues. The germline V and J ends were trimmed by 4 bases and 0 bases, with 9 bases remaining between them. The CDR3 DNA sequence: TGTGCCAGCAGCCTACTTAGAGACCAAGAGACCCAGTACTTC. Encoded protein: CASSLLRDQETQYF.

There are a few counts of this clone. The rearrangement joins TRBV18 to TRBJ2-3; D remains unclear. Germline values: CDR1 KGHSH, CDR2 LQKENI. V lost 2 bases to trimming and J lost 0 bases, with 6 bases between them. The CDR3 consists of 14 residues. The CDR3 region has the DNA TGTGCCAGCTCACCAGGCAGGAGCACAGATACGCAGTATTTT. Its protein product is CASSPGRSTDTQYF.

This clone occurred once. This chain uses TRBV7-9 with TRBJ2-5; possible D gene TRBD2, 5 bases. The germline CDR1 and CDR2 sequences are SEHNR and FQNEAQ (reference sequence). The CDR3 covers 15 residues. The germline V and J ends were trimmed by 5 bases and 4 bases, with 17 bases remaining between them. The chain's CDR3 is CASSQTGSRGETQYF. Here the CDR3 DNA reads TGTGCCAGCAGCCAGACCGGGTCCCGGGGAGAGACCCAGTACTTC. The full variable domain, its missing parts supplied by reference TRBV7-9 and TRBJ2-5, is DTGVSQNPRHKITKRGQNVTFRCDPISEHNRLYWYRQTLGQGPEFLTYFQNEAQLEKSRLLSDRFSAERPKGSFSTLEIQRTEQGDSAMYLCASSQTGSRGETQYFGPGTRLLVL.

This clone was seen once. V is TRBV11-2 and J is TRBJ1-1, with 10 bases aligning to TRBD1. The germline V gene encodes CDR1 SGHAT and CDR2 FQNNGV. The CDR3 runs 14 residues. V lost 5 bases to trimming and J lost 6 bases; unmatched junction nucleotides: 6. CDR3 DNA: TGTGCCAGCAGCCCTGACAGGGGGCGAGCTGAAGCTTTCTTT. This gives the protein CASSPDRGRAEAFF. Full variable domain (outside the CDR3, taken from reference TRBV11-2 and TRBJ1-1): EAGVAQSPRYKIIEKRQSVAFWCNPISGHATLYWYQQILGQGPKLLIQFQNNGVVDDSQLPKDRFSAERLKGVDSTLKIQPAKLEDSAVYLCASSPDRGRAEAFFGQGTRLTVV.

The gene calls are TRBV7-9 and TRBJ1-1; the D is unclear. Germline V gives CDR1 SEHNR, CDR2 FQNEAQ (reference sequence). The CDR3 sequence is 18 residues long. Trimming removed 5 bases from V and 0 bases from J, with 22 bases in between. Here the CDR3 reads CASSPRVYHHSMNTEAFF. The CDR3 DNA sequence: TGTGCCAGCAGCCCACGGGTCTACCACCATTCCATGAACACTGAAGCTTTCTTT.

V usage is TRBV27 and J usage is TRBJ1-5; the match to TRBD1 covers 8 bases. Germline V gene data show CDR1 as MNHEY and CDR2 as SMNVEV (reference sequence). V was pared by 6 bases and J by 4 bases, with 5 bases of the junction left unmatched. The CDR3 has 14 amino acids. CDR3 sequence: CASSFQGANQPQHF. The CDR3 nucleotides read TGTGCCAGCAGCTTTCAGGGGGCTAATCAGCCCCAGCATTTT.

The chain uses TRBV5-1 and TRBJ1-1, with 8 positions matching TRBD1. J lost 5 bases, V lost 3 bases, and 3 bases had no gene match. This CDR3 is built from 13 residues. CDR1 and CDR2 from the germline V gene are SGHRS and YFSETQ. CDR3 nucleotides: TGCGCCAGCAGCTCGGACAGGGTAACTGAAGCTTTCTTT. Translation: CASSSDRVTEAFF.

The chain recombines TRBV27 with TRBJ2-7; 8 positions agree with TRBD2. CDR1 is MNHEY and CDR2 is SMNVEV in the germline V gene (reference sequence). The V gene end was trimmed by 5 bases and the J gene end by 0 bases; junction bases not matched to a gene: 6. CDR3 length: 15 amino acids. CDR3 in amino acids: CASSTPGGSSYEQYF. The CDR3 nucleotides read TGTGCCAGCAGTACCCCGGGGGGGAGCTCCTACGAGCAGTACTTC.

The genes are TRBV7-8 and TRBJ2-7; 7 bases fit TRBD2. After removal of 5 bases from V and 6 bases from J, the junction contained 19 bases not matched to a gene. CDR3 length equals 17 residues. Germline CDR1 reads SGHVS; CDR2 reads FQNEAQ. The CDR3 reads CASSPAGREASGGEQYF. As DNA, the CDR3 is TGTGCCAGCAGCCCCGCTGGCCGGGAGGCCTCGGGGGGCGAGCAGTACTTC. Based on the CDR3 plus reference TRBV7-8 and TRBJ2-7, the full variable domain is GAGVSQSPRYKVAKRGQDVALRCDPISGHVSLFWYQQALGQGPEFLTYFQNEAQLDKSGLPSDRFFAERPEGSVSTLKIQRTQQEDSAVYLCASSPAGREASGGEQYFGPGTRLTVT.

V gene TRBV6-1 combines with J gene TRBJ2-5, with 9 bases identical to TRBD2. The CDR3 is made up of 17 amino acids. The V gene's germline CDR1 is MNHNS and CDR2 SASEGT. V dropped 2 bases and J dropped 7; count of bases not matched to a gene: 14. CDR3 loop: CASSEPLGLAGPGTQYF. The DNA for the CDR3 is TGTGCCAGCAGTGAACCTCTCGGGCTAGCGGGGCCCGGGACCCAGTACTTC.

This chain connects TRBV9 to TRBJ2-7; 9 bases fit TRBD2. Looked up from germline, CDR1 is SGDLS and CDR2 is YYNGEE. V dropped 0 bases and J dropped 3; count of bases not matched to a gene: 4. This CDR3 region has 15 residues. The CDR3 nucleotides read TGTGCCAGCAGCGTAGTGGCTAGCGGGATCTACGAGCAGTACTTC. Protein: CASSVVASGIYEQYF.

CDR3 nucleotides: TGTGCCAGCAGTTTTGGGACAGGGGTCGTTGGGCAGTTCTTC. As protein: CASSFGTGVVGQFF. This chain connects TRBV27 to TRBJ2-1; TRBD1 aligns across 10 bases. After removal of 3 bases from V and 12 bases from J, the junction contained 8 bases not matched to a gene. This CDR3 is built from 14 residues. Germline loops: CDR1 MNHEY, CDR2 SMNVEV (reference sequence).

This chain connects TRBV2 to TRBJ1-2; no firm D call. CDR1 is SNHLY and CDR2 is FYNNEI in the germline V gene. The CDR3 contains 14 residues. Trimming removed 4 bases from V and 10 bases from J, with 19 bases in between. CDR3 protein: CASSAVSSSEDYTF. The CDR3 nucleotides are TGTGCCAGCAGTGCCGTATCCAGCTCGGAGGACTACACCTTC.

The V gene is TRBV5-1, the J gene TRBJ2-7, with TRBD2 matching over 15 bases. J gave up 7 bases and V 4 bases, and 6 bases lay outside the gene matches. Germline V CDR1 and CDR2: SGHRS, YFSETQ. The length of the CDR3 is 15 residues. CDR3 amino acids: CASSGLAGGPREQYF. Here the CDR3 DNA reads TGCGCCAGCAGCGGACTAGCGGGAGGGCCTCGAGAGCAGTACTTC.

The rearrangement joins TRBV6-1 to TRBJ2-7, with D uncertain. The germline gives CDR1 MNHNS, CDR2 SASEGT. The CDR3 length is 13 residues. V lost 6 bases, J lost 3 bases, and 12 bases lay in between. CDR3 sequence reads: CASSFDGDYEQYF. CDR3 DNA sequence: TGTGCCAGCAGCTTTGACGGAGACTACGAGCAGTACTTC.

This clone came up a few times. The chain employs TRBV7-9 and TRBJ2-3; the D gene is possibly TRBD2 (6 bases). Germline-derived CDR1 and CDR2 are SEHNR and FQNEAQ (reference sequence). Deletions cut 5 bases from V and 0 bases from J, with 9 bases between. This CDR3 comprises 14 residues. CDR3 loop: CASSPRGSTDTQYF. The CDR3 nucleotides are TGTGCCAGCAGCCCCCGGGGGAGCACAGATACGCAGTATTTT. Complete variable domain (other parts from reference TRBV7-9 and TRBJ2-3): DTGVSQNPRHKITKRGQNVTFRCDPISEHNRLYWYRQTLGQGPEFLTYFQNEAQLEKSRLLSDRFSAERPKGSFSTLEIQRTEQGDSAMYLCASSPRGSTDTQYFGPGTRLTVL.

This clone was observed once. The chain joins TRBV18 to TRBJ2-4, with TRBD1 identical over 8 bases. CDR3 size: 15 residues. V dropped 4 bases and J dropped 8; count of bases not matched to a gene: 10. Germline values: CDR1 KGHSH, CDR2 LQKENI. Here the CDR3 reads CASSQVSGGRDIQYF. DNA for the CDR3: TGTGCCAGCTCACAAGTTTCAGGGGGCAGGGACATTCAGTACTTC.

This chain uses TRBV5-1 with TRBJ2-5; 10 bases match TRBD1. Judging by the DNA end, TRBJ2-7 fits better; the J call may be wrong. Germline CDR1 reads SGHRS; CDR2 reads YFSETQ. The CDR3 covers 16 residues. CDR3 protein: CASRDQFGTGVYEQYF. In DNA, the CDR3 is TGCGCCAGCAGGGACCAATTTGGGACAGGGGTCTACGAGCAGTACTTC.

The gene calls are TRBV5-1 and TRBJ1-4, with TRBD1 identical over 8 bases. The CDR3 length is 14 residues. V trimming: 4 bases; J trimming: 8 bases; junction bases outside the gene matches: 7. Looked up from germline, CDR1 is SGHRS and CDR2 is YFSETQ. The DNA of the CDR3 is TGCGCCAGCAGCCGACAGGGGAGAGAAGAAAAACTGTTTTTT. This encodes CASSRQGREEKLFF.

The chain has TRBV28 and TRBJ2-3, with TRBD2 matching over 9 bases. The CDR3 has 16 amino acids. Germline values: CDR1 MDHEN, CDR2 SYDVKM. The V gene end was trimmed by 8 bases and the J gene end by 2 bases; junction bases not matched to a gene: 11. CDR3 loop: CASGLAHRPVTDTQYF. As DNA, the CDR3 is TGTGCCAGCGGACTAGCGCACCGTCCCGTCACAGATACGCAGTATTTT.

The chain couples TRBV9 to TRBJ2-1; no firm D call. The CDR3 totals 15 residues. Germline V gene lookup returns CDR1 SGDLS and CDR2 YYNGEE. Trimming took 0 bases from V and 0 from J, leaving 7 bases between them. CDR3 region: CASSVGVSSYNEQFF. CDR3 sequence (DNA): TGTGCCAGCAGCGTAGGCGTGAGCTCCTACAATGAGCAGTTCTTC.